Presented here are 20 T cell receptor beta chains from one specimen sequenced in a study of blood T cell repertoires in COVID-19. Sequenced by immunoSEQ multiplex PCR; TCRdb stores in-frame clones only, minus some. The sample shows 95,000 to 150,000 clones, over 75% of them seen only once. Sample: peripheral blood. The receptors stem from a man aged 30 to 45 with COVID-19, enrolled during active disease.

The chain joins TRBV4-2 to TRBJ2-7; 10 positions agree with TRBD2. With V trimmed by 4 bases and J by 0 bases, 6 bases remained unmatched. The CDR3 covers 16 residues. CDR1 is LGHNA and CDR2 is YNFKEQ in the germline V gene. DNA for the CDR3: TGTGCCAGCAGCCTTCGTAGCGGGGGGATCTCCTACGAGCAGTACTTC. The encoded protein is CASSLRSGGISYEQYF.

V is TRBV9 and J is TRBJ1-3; 9 bases align to TRBD1. J lost 0 bases, V lost 4 bases, and 8 bases had no gene match. The CDR3 loop spans 17 amino acids. Germline V gives CDR1 SGDLS, CDR2 YYNGEE. The CDR3 DNA reads TGTGCCAGCAGCCCAACGGGACAGGGTTACTCTGGAAACACCATATATTTT. Translated, it gives CASSPTGQGYSGNTIYF.

The chain has TRBV15 and TRBJ1-2, with D maybe TRBD1 (5 bases). The CDR3 loop spans 14 amino acids. From germline, CDR1 is LNHNV and CDR2 YYDKDF (reference sequence). Trimming removed 0 bases from V and 2 bases from J, with 7 bases in between. The chain's CDR3 is CATSRDAGNYGYTF. The CDR3 coding sequence is TGTGCCACCAGCAGAGATGCAGGGAACTATGGCTACACCTTC.

The J gene is TRBJ2-5, the V gene TRBV6-5; weak D call: TRBD2 (5 bases). CDR1 and CDR2 from the germline V gene are MNHEY and SVGAGI. Deletions cut 7 bases from V and 3 bases from J, with 18 bases between. The CDR3 loop spans 15 amino acids. The CDR3 sequence: CASTPRGLEKETQYF. In DNA, the CDR3 is TGTGCCAGCACCCCGAGAGGGCTCGAAAAAGAGACCCAGTACTTC.

This clone was seen only once. The chain combines TRBV4-1 with TRBJ2-1; D not resolved. Germline V gene lookup returns CDR1 MGHRA and CDR2 YSYEKL. This CDR3 region has 16 residues. Trimming took off 1 base at V and 0 bases at J, with 10 bases between the two ends. The CDR3 is CASSQAVLNSYNEQFF. The CDR3 DNA follows: TGCGCCAGCAGCCAAGCTGTACTGAACTCCTACAATGAGCAGTTCTTC.

The chain recombines TRBV5-5 with TRBJ2-3, with TRBD2 identical over 10 bases. The CDR3 has 15 amino acids. The germline CDR1 and CDR2 sequences are SGHKS and YYEKEE (reference sequence). The V and J ends lost 4 bases and 6 bases, in that order; junction bases with no gene match: 8. CDR3 in DNA: TGTGCCAGCAGCCCGGGACTAGCGTGGGCCGATACGCAGTATTTT. Encoded protein: CASSPGLAWADTQYF.

The J gene is TRBJ1-5, the V gene TRBV28, with D unresolved. Germline-derived CDR1 and CDR2 are MDHEN and SYDVKM. The length of the CDR3 is 15 residues. The V end was cut by 10 bases, the J end by 0 bases, with 16 bases between. This chain's CDR3 is CATARAASSNQPQHF. CDR3 coding DNA: TGTGCCACAGCGAGGGCGGCGAGTAGCAATCAGCCCCAGCATTTT.

This chain connects TRBV7-9 to TRBJ2-2; D is perhaps TRBD2 (7 bases). Deletions cut 0 bases from V and 4 bases from J, with 15 bases between. There are 17 residues in the CDR3. Germline V gene data show CDR1 as SEHNR and CDR2 as FQNEAQ (reference sequence). This CDR3 is CASSLAGGPSPTGELFF. The CDR3 DNA is TGTGCCAGCAGCTTAGCGGGGGGGCCATCCCCCACCGGGGAGCTGTTTTTT.

A note on this clone: One end of the junction is discordant with germline, which a read error may explain. This chain uses TRBV7-7 with TRBJ2-6, with TRBD2 as a possible D gene (7 bases). The CDR3 is made up of 15 amino acids. Germline V gives CDR1 SSHAT, CDR2 FNYEAQ (reference sequence). CDR3 nucleotides: TGTGCTAGCAGGGGAGGGGACTCTGGGGCCAACGTCCTGACTTTC. Translation gives CASRGGDSGANVLTF.

The V and J genes are TRBV24-1 and TRBJ1-4; TRBD1 aligns across 7 bases. Germline CDR1 reads KGHDR; CDR2 reads SFDVKD. The CDR3 has 15 residues. Trimming took 4 bases from V and 3 from J; bases not matched to a gene: 4. CDR3: CATSDSGTANEKLFF. CDR3 coding DNA: TGTGCCACCAGTGACTCCGGGACAGCTAATGAAAAACTGTTTTTT.

The chain combines TRBV27 with TRBJ2-2; 8 bases align to TRBD1. Germline CDR1 reads MNHEY; CDR2 reads SMNVEV (reference sequence). The CDR3 runs to 15 residues. V gave up 3 bases and J gave up 4 bases; unmatched junction bases: 4. CDR3 sequence (DNA): TGTGCCAGCAGTTTTAGGACAGGGAGCACCGGGGAGCTGTTTTTT. Translated: CASSFRTGSTGELFF.

The chain carries TRBV7-3 and TRBJ2-5; a weak D match, TRBD2 (6 bases). V was pared by 5 bases and J by 3 bases, with 25 bases between. The CDR3 loop spans 18 amino acids. Germline loops: CDR1 SGHTA, CDR2 FQGTGA. The CDR3 region is CASSPGPGNLGEEETQYF. In nucleotides, the CDR3 is TGTGCCAGCAGCCCGGGACCAGGGAATCTGGGGGAGGAAGAGACCCAGTACTTC.

The rearrangement links TRBV11-2 to TRBJ2-4, with D possibly TRBD2 on 5 matching bases. CDR1 is SGHAT and CDR2 is FQNNGV in the germline V gene. V was cut by 2 bases and J by 6 bases, with 17 bases left in between. This CDR3 comprises 16 residues. The CDR3 reads CASSLYFAGEANIQYF. DNA for the CDR3: TGTGCCAGCAGCTTATATTTTGCGGGTGAAGCAAACATTCAGTACTTC.

Ten or more counts support this clone. The chain couples TRBV3-1 (or the pseudogene TRBV3-2) to TRBJ1-5; D call uncertain. This CDR3 region has 13 residues. V lost 1 base, J lost 6 bases, and 7 bases lay in between. Germline CDR1 LGHDT, CDR2 YNNKEL (reference sequence). CDR3 in amino acids: CASSQGSSQPQHF. CDR3 DNA sequence: TGTGCCAGCAGCCAAGGCTCTAGTCAGCCCCAGCATTTT.

The V and J genes are TRBV7-9 and TRBJ1-1; 8 bases agree with TRBD1. V was clipped by 5 bases and J by 1 base; unmatched bases: 9. Per germline, CDR1 SEHNR and CDR2 FQNEAQ (reference sequence). The CDR3 runs to 16 residues. DNA of the CDR3: TGTGCCAGCAGCCCCCAGACAGGGGCGCGGAACACTGAAGCTTTCTTT. Encoded protein: CASSPQTGARNTEAFF.

This clone was seen a single time. The V and J genes are TRBV7-2 and TRBJ1-4; 7 bases align to TRBD1. There are 14 residues in the CDR3. V lost 6 bases to trimming and J lost 8 bases; unmatched junction nucleotides: 9. The germline V gene has CDR1 SGHTA and CDR2 FQGNSA. The CDR3 bases are TGTGCCAGCAGTCCCACGAACAGGGGCGAAAAACTGTTTTTT. As protein: CASSPTNRGEKLFF.

The chain recombines TRBV25-1 with TRBJ2-5; 8 positions agree with TRBD1. This CDR3 spans 17 amino acids. Germline V gives CDR1 MGHDK, CDR2 SYGVNS. Trimming at V came to 3 bases and at J to 2 bases, leaving 11 bases not matched to a gene. CDR3 nucleotides: TGTGCCAGCAGTGATTTACTCCTGGACAGGGCACAAGAGACCCAGTACTTC. It yields the protein CASSDLLLDRAQETQYF.

The chain recombines TRBV9 with TRBJ1-1; D remains ambiguous. The V gene's germline CDR1 is SGDLS and CDR2 YYNGEE. The CDR3 has 15 residues. V lost 0 bases, J lost 2 bases, and 11 bases lay in between. The CDR3 protein is CASSVVEVTNTEAFF. In DNA form, the CDR3 reads TGTGCCAGCAGCGTAGTGGAGGTTACAAACACTGAAGCTTTCTTT.

The gene calls are TRBV10-2 and TRBJ2-1; D might be TRBD2 (6 bases). This CDR3 is 13 amino acids long. V dropped 2 bases and J dropped 14 bases, with 16 bases sitting between them. Per germline, CDR1 WSHSY and CDR2 SAAADI. As DNA, the CDR3 is TGCGCCAGCAGTGAGACCGTCGGGGGTTGGGAGTTCTTC. Amino acid sequence: CASSETVGGWEFF.

This clone has a single count. J is TRBJ1-4 and V is TRBV18, with D perhaps matching TRBD1 (6 bases). The CDR3 runs to 15 residues. CDR1 is KGHSH, CDR2 LQKENI, per germline. V lost 6 bases and J 8 bases, leaving 19 bases between the germline ends. For the CDR3, the DNA is TGTGCCAGCTCGCCCCCGGAACAGGGTGGGGAAAAACTGTTTTTT. It translates to CASSPPEQGGEKLFF.